The sequence of this T cell receptor (beta chain) was determined in a study of shared clonotypes between healthy human individuals. Study donors comprised healthy, HIV-negative adults devoid of recent acute infection or vaccination. Partitioning of CD4+ cells yielded a CD45RA+ naive subset and a CD45RA-negative memory subset. The germline V and J ends were trimmed by 5 bases and 8 bases, with 21 bases remaining between them. The CDR3 is 15 residues long. Germline loops: CDR1 MDHEN, CDR2 SYDVKM. Roughly 27,000 T cell genomes, or around 200 ng DNA, went into the sorted-subset replicate PCRs. The repertoire was sequenced with immunoSEQ multiplex PCR; TCRdb's copy has only in-frame clones and lacks some. The data contain some 660,000 clones, about three quarters of them singletons.

V usage is TRBV28 and J usage is TRBJ1-2; D gene ambiguous. This clonotype was obtained from a woman aged 25 to 39 in good health. The sequencing sample was made of memory CD4+ T cells sorted from blood. As to subset: CD45RA-negative fraction. CDR3 loop: CASSRGLVPTAGYTF. CDR3 DNA sequence: TGTGCCAGCAGTCGCGGGCTGGTCCCCACTGCCGGCTACACCTTC.